This TCR beta chain was retrieved from a study of cytomegalovirus exposure and HLA in healthy donors. Notes on this clone: Its specificity is not known.

This CDR3 has 14 residues. The germline V gene has CDR1 SNHLY and CDR2 FYNNEI. V was clipped by 1 base and J by 4 bases, with 8 bases between them. PCR employed 60 Vbeta and 13 Jbeta primers. Here immunoSEQ multiplex PCR was the method, and the copy in TCRdb shows in-frame clones only, minus some. The sample lists about 110,000 clones; around three quarters were seen once. Study findings and constraints: There were a few CMV-associated chains whose specificity for CMV antigens was confirmed in vitro. There were some V segments, including TRBV6-2 and TRBV6-3, excluded as indistinguishable. There were reportedly fewer N-insertions in an Asian-associated ancestry cluster than the approximately 630-donor mean, in a later analysis. The likely explanation for a cluster of highly shared sequence variants was sequencing artifact.

This rearrangement joins TRBV2 to TRBJ1-3; D not resolved. The receptor comes from a man aged 30-40 years in good health and CMV-seropositive. The sequencing sample was made of PBMCs. The chain's CDR3 is CASSEGLEGNTIYF. CDR3 sequence (DNA): TGTGCCAGCAGTGAAGGCCTGGAGGGAAACACCATATATTTT.